Below, 8 T cell receptor beta chains from the same sample are listed, as sequenced in a study of response to subunit inactivated influenza vaccine. TCRdb reanalysed the RT-PCR reads using MiXCR and keeps one entry per CDR3 protein. The sample yields 500,000 to 600,000 distinct CDR3 sequences, approximately 16% seen once. Sample: CD4+ T cells sorted from PBMCs, taken around 25 months after vaccination. These receptors were obtained from a man between 45 and 75 years old who received an inactivated influenza vaccine.

This clonotype was picked up many times. The gene calls are TRBV4-3 and TRBJ2-7; weak D call: TRBD1 (7 bases). The germline CDR1 and CDR2 sequences are LGHNA and YSLEER. The CDR3 spans 18 residues. Trimming stripped 0 bases from V and 3 bases from J, with 21 bases between. The CDR3 sequence: CASSQDSLRTGLNYEQYF. The CDR3 DNA reads as TGCGCCAGCAGCCAAGATTCCCTACGGACAGGACTAAACTACGAGCAGTACTTC.

This clonotype was seen a handful of times. The chain is built from TRBV20-1 and TRBJ1-6; weak D call: TRBD1 (6 bases). V shed 2 bases and J shed 7 bases, with 15 bases lying between them. Germline assignment: CDR1 DFQATT and CDR2 SNEGSKA (reference sequence). The CDR3 is 15 amino acids. The CDR3 here is CSARIPDRNNSPLHF. The CDR3 bases are TGCAGTGCTAGAATACCGGACAGAAACAATTCACCCCTCCACTTT.

This sequence joins TRBV6-2 or TRBV6-3 and TRBJ1-5; D gene ambiguous. V was trimmed by 5 bases and J by 0 bases, leaving 11 bases between them. The CDR3 spans 15 residues. Germline V lookup: CDR1 MNHEY, CDR2 SVGEGT. The CDR3 DNA reads TGTGCCAGCAGTACCGGGATATATAGCAATCAGCCCCAGCATTTT. It codes for CASSTGIYSNQPQHF.

A note on this clonotype: Being one base from a much bigger clone, this may be a read error. The CDR3 reads CNAGRDRAYEQYF. The CDR3 DNA sequence: TGCAATGCTGGACGGGACAGGGCCTACGAGCAGTACTTC. The genes are TRBV20-1 and TRBJ2-7; 9 bases are a match to TRBD1. Germline-derived CDR1 and CDR2 are DFQATT and SNEGSKA (reference sequence). The CDR3 loop spans 13 amino acids.

The J gene is TRBJ2-3, the V gene TRBV2; the D gene could be TRBD1 or TRBD2 (5 bases each). Germline CDR1 is SNHLY and CDR2 is FYNNEI. Trimming stripped 8 bases from V and 3 bases from J, with 18 bases between. The CDR3 is made up of 15 amino acids. The CDR3 bases are TGTGCCAGCGGAGAGGGTGGGACCCAGACAGATACGCAGTATTTT. Translation gives CASGEGGTQTDTQYF.

Only a few counts were recorded for this clonotype. This sequence joins TRBV7-9 and TRBJ1-1; 8 positions match TRBD1. Germline assignment: CDR1 SEHNR and CDR2 FQNEAQ (reference sequence). The J segment lost 1 base and the V segment lost 4 bases, leaving 8 bases of the junction unmatched. The CDR3 consists of 16 residues. The CDR3 loop is CASSSTRQGRNTEAFF. The CDR3 nucleotides are TGTGCCAGCAGCTCCACCCGACAGGGGAGGAACACTGAAGCTTTCTTT.

The rearrangement joins TRBV20-1 to TRBJ2-7; D ambiguous. CDR1 is DFQATT and CDR2 is SNEGSKA in the germline V gene (reference sequence). Trimming removed 4 bases from V and 4 bases from J, with 11 bases in between. The CDR3 covers 12 residues. The CDR3 coding sequence is TGCAGTGCTACCGGAACAGAGTACGAGCAGTACTTC. Translation: CSATGTEYEQYF.

The rearrangement uses TRBV19 and TRBJ2-3; no reliable D call. The CDR3 contains 16 residues. Germline CDR1 LNHDA, CDR2 SQIVND (reference sequence). V was clipped by 6 bases and J by 0 bases, with 16 bases between them. CDR3 DNA sequence: TGTGCCAGTAGATCTTATGCCCTAACTAGCACAGATACGCAGTATTTT. It is translated as CASRSYALTSTDTQYF.